The next 2 T cell receptor beta chains were all read from a single sample in a study of beta chain features in type 1 diabetes (dated by TCRdb to the late 2010s). The paper's findings and limits, for the study overall: A moderate but significant shortening of TCRB CDR3 length was observed in type 1 diabetes patients in all four CD4+ subsets.

What these receptors recognize is not known. To prepare the library, the immunoSEQ multiplex PCR assay was applied. All of the isolated RNA was reverse transcribed with the High Capacity cDNA Reverse Transcription Kit, so expressed TCRB transcripts were sequenced. In TCRdb, the immuneACCESS table is reduced to in-frame sequences with V and J assigned. These tables do not hold every clone; where another copy was compared, an unresolved V gene accounts for under half, and the others remain unexplained. This sample is represented by approximately 360,000 clones; approximately 12% of them were singletons. Clones ranked in the top ten supply about 0.01% of the sample. The sequencing input was naive CD4+ T cells from blood. Per the publication, the cell subset or site label means: true naive CD4+ T cells. These TCRs come from a woman aged 18-35 years with type 1 diabetes.

In its sample, this clone was seen a few times. The J gene is TRBJ1-4, the V gene TRBV7-2; 9 bases agree with TRBD1. The CDR3 loop spans 14 amino acids. Germline V lookup: CDR1 SGHTA, CDR2 FQGNSA. V dropped 4 bases and J dropped 7; count of bases not matched to a gene: 4. As DNA, the CDR3 is TGTGCCAGCAGCTCGGGACAGGGAAGTGAAAAACTGTTTTTT. It is translated as CASSSGQGSEKLFF.

The genes are TRBV29-1 and TRBJ1-5, with unresolved D. This CDR3 has 13 amino acids. Per the germline V gene, CDR1 is SQVTM and CDR2 is ANQGSEA. Trimming left V 6 bases short and J 4 bases short, with 13 bases between. CDR3 amino acids: CSVCQSGNQPQHF. For the CDR3, the DNA is TGCAGCGTCTGCCAGTCGGGGAATCAGCCCCAGCATTTT.